These 8 T cell receptor beta chains were sequenced from one sample in a study of blood T cell repertoires in COVID-19. Using immunoSEQ multiplex PCR, the repertoire was profiled, and TCRdb retains in-frame clones only, with some absent. The profile shows roughly 300,000 clones, just over 85% of them singletons. Sequencing used PBMCs or T cells enriched from blood (not recorded which). These receptors were taken from a man between 25 and 39 years old who had recovered from COVID-19.

The chain employs TRBV4-1 and TRBJ1-1, with 10 bases lining up with TRBD1. J gave up 4 bases and V 3 bases, and 5 bases lay outside the gene matches. The V gene's germline CDR1 is MGHRA and CDR2 YSYEKL. The CDR3 contains 15 residues. In DNA form, the CDR3 reads TGCGCCAGCAGCCAGACAGGGACAGGGGCCACTGAAGCTTTCTTT. Translation gives CASSQTGTGATEAFF.

The chain couples TRBV4-1 to TRBJ2-1; no firm D call. This CDR3 spans 15 amino acids. V was pared by 6 bases and J by 3 bases, with 15 bases between. The germline gives CDR1 MGHRA, CDR2 YSYEKL. CDR3 in DNA: TGCGCCAGCAGTCTCGTCCTAAAAATCTACAATGAGCAGTTCTTC. It translates to CASSLVLKIYNEQFF.

This chain uses TRBV19 with TRBJ1-1; weak D call: TRBD1 (6 bases). V was pared by 1 base and J by 6 bases, with 12 bases between. Germline V gene lookup returns CDR1 LNHDA and CDR2 SQIVND (reference sequence). This CDR3 comprises 14 residues. The CDR3 reads CASSIVGRGPEAFF. As DNA, the CDR3 is TGTGCCAGTAGTATAGTGGGCAGGGGCCCTGAAGCTTTCTTT.

The chain is built from TRBV14 and TRBJ2-7; 7 nucleotides agree with TRBD1. V shed 1 base and J 3 bases; nucleotides not matched to a gene: 6. The CDR3 consists of 15 residues. CDR1 is SGHDN and CDR2 is FVKESK in the germline V gene. CDR3 loop: CASSQGTGAYYEQYF. CDR3 sequence (DNA): TGTGCCAGCAGCCAAGGGACAGGCGCGTACTACGAGCAGTACTTC.

The genes are TRBV4-1 and TRBJ1-1, with 9 nucleotides matching TRBD1. The CDR3 consists of 16 residues. The germline V gene has CDR1 MGHRA and CDR2 YSYEKL. Trimming removed 3 bases from V and 2 bases from J; junction bases left unmatched: 7. The CDR3 is CASSQGRDRANTEAFF. CDR3 DNA sequence: TGCGCCAGCAGCCAGGGCCGGGACAGGGCCAACACTGAAGCTTTCTTT.

The chain joins TRBV5-1 to TRBJ1-4; weak D call: TRBD1 (6 bases). Deletions cut 0 bases from V and 2 bases from J, with 17 bases between. Per germline, CDR1 SGHRS and CDR2 YFSETQ. The CDR3 runs to 18 residues. The CDR3 DNA follows: TGCGCCAGCAGCTTGGTAGGGGGTCACCGAAGCACTAATGAAAAACTGTTTTTT. This sequence encodes CASSLVGGHRSTNEKLFF.

This chain connects TRBV28 to TRBJ2-3; D is uncertain. There are 16 residues in the CDR3. Germline V CDR1 and CDR2: MDHEN, SYDVKM. Trimming cost V 7 bases and J 1 base, with 18 bases left between them. CDR3 coding DNA: TGTGCCAGCACCTTAGAACAGCTCCAGGGCACAGATACGCAGTATTTT. Amino acids: CASTLEQLQGTDTQYF.

The rearrangement links TRBV5-1 to TRBJ2-5; D remains ambiguous. CDR1 is SGHRS and CDR2 is YFSETQ in the germline V gene. The CDR3 has 15 residues. V was pared by 0 bases and J by 5 bases, with 14 bases between. The CDR3: CASSLAPSPVETQYF. DNA for the CDR3: TGCGCCAGCAGCTTGGCCCCCTCCCCCGTTGAGACCCAGTACTTC.